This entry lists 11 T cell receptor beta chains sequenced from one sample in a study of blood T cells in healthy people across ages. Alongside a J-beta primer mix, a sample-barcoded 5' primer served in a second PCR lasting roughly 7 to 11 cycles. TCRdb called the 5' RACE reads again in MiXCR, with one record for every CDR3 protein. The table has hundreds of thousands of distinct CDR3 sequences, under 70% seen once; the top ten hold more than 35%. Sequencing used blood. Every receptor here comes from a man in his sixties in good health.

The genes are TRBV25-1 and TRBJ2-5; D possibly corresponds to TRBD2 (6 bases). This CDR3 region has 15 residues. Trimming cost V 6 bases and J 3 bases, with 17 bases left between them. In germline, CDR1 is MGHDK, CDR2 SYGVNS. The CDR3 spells CASRELGTPKETQYF. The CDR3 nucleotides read TGTGCCAGCAGGGAACTCGGGACTCCAAAAGAGACCCAGTACTTC.

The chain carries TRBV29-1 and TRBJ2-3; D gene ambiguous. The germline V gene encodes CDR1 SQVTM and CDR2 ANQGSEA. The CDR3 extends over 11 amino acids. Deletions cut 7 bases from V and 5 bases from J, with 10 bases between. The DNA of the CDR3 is TGCAGCGCTGACCCCAGAGATACGCAGTATTTT. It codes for CSADPRDTQYF.

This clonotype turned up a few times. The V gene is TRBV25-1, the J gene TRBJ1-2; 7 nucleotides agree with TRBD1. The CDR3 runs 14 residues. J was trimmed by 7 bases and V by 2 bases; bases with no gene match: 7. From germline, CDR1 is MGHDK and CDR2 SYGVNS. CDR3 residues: CASSETGVPGGYTF. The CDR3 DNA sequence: TGTGCCAGCAGTGAAACAGGGGTCCCCGGTGGCTACACCTTC.

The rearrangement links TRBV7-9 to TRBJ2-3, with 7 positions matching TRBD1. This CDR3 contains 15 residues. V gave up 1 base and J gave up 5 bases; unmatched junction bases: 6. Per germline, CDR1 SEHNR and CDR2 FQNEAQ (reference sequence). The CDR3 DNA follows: TGTGCCAGCAGCTTAGGCCCTAACAGGGGAGATACGCAGTATTTT. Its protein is CASSLGPNRGDTQYF.

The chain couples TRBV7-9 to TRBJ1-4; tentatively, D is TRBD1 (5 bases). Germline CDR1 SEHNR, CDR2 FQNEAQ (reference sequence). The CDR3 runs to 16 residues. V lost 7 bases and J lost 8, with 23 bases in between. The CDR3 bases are TGTGCCAGCACCCCCTCTGTCGGGGGGAGAGGGGAAAAACTGTTTTTT. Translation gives CASTPSVGGRGEKLFF.

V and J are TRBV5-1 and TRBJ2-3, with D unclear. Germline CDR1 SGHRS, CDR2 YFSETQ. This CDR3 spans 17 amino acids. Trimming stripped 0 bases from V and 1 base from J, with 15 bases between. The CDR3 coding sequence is TGCGCCAGCAGCTTGGGAAGGTCCGGTTTTCGCACAGATACGCAGTATTTT. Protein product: CASSLGRSGFRTDTQYF. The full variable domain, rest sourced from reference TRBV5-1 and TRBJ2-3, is KAGVTQTPRYLIKTRGQQVTLSCSPISGHRSVSWYQQTPGQGLQFLFEYFSETQRNKGNFPGRFSGRQFSNSRSEMNVSTLELGDSALYLCASSLGRSGFRTDTQYFGPGTRLTVL.

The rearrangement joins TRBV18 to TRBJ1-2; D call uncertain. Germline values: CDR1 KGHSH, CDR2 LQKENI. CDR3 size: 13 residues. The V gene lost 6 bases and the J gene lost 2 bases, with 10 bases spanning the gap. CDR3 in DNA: TGTGCCAGCTCGACCACCGACAACTATGGCTACACCTTC. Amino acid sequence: CASSTTDNYGYTF.

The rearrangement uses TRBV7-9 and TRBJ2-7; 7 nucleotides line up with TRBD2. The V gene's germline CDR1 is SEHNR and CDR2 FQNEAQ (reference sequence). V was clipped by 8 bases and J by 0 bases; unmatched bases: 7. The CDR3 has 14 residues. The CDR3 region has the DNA TGTGCCAGCGAGCGGGACTATACCTCCTACGAGCAGTACTTC. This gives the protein CASERDYTSYEQYF.

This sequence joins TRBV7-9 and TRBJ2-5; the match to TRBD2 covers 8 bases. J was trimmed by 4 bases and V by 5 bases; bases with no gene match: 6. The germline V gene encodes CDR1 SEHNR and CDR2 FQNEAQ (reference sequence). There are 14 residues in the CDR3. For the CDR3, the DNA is TGTGCCAGCAGCCCCCGGGAGGGAATAGAGACCCAGTACTTC. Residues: CASSPREGIETQYF.

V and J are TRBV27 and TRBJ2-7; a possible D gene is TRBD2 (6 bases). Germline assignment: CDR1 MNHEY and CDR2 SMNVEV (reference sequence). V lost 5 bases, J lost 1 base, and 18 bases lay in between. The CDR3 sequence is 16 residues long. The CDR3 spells CASSIARERPSYEQYF. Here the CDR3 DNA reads TGTGCCAGCAGTATTGCCCGGGAGCGCCCTTCCTACGAGCAGTACTTC.

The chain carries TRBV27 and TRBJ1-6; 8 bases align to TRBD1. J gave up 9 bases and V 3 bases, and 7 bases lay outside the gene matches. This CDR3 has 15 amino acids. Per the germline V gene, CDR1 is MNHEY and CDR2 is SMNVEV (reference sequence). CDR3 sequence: CASSFAGGAGSPLHF. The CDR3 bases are TGTGCCAGCAGTTTTGCAGGGGGCGCGGGTTCACCCCTCCACTTT.